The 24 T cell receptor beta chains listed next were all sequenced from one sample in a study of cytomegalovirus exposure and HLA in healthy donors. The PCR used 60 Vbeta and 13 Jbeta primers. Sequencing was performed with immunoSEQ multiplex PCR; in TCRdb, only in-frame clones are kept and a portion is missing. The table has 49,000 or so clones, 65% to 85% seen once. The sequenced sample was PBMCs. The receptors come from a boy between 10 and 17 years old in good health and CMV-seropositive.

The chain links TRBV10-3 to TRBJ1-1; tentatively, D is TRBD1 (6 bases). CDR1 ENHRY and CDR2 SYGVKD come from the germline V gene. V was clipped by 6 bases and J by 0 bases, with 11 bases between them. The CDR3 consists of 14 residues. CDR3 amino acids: CAISGQLLNTEAFF. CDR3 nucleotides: TGTGCCATCAGCGGACAGCTTCTGAACACTGAAGCTTTCTTT.

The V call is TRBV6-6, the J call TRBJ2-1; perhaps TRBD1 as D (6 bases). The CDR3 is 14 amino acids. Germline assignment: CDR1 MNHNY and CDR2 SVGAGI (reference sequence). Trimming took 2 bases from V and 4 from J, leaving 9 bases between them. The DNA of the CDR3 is TGTGCCAGCAGTTACGGGACACTTTACAATGAGCAGTTCTTC. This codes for CASSYGTLYNEQFF.

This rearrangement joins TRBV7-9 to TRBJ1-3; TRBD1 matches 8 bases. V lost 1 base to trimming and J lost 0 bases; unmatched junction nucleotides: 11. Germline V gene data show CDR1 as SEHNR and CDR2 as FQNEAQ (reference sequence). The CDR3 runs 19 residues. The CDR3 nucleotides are TGTGCCAGCAGCTTAGTGGGACAGGCCTTACCCCTCTCTGGAAACACCATATATTTT. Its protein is CASSLVGQALPLSGNTIYF. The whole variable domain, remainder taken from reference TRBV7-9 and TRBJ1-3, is DTGVSQNPRHKITKRGQNVTFRCDPISEHNRLYWYRQTLGQGPEFLTYFQNEAQLEKSRLLSDRFSAERPKGSFSTLEIQRTEQGDSAMYLCASSLVGQALPLSGNTIYFGEGSWLTVV.

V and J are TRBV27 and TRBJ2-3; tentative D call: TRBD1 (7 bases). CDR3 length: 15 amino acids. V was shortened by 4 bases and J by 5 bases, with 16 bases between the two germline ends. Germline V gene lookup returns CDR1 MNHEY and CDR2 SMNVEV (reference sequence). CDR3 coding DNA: TGTGCCAGCAGTTCTCAGGGGGGCTTCGTAGATACGCAGTATTTT. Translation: CASSSQGGFVDTQYF.

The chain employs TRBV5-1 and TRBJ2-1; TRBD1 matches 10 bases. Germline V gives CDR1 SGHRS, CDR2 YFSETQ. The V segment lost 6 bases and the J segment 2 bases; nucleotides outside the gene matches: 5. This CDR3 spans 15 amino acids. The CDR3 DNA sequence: TGCGCCAGCAAAATTGGGACAGGGGCCTACAATGAGCAGTTCTTC. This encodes CASKIGTGAYNEQFF.

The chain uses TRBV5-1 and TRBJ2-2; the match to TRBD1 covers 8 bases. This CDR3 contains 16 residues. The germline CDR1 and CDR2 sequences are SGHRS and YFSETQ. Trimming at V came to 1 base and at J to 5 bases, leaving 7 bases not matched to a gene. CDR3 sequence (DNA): TGCGCCAGCAGCTTGAGGGGGACAGGACTAACCGGGGAGCTGTTTTTT. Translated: CASSLRGTGLTGELFF.

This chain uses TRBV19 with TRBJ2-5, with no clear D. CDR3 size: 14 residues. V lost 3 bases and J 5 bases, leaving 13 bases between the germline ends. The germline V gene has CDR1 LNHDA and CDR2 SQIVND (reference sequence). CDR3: CASSMAPPLETQYF. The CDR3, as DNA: TGTGCCAGTAGTATGGCACCCCCCCTGGAGACCCAGTACTTC.

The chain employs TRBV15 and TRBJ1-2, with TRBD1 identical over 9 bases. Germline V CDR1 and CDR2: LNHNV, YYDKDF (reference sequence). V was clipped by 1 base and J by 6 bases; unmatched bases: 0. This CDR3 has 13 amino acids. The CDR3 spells CATSRGQGDGYTF. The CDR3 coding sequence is TGTGCCACCAGCAGAGGACAGGGGGATGGCTACACCTTC.

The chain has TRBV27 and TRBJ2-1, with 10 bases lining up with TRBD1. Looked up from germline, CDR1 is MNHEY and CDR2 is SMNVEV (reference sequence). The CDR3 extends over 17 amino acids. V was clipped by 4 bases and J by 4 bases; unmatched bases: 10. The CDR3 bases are TGTGCCAGCAGTTCATGGACAGGGGGTGGAAGGTACAATGAGCAGTTCTTC. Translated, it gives CASSSWTGGGRYNEQFF.

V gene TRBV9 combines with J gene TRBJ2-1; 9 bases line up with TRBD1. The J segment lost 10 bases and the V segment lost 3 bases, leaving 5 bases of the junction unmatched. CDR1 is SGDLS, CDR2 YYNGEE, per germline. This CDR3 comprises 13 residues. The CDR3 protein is CASSGDRDPEQFF. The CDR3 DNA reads TGTGCCAGCAGCGGGGACAGGGACCCGGAGCAGTTCTTC.

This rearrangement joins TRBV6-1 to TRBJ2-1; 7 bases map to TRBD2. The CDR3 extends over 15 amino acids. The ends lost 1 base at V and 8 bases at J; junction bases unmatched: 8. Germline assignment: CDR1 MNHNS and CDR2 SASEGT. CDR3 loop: CASSEVAGVFYEQFF. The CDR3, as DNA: TGTGCCAGCAGTGAAGTGGCGGGGGTCTTCTATGAGCAGTTCTTC.

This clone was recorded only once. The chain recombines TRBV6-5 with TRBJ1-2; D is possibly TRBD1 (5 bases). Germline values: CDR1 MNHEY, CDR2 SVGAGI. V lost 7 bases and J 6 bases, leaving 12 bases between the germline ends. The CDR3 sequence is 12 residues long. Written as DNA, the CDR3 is TGTGCCAGCAAAGCAGGGCTGGATGGCTACACCTTC. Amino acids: CASKAGLDGYTF.

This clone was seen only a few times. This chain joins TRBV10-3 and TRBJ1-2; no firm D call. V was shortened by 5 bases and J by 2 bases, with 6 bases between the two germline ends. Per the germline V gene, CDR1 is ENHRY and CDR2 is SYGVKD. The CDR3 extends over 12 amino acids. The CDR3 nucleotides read TGTGCCATCAGTAACACGAACTATGGCTACACCTTC. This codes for CAISNTNYGYTF.

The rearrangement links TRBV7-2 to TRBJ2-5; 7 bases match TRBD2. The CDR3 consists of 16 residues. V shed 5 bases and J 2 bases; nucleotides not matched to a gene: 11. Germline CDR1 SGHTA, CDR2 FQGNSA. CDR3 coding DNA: TGTGCCAGCAGCCAAAATTCCGGGACTAATCAAGAGACCCAGTACTTC. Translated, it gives CASSQNSGTNQETQYF.

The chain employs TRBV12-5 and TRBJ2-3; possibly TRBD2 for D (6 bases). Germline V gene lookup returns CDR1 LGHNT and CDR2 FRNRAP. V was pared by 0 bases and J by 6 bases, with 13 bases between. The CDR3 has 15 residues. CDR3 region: CASGLVLPRGDTQYF. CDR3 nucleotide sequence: TGTGCTAGTGGTTTGGTACTCCCCCGGGGGGATACGCAGTATTTT.

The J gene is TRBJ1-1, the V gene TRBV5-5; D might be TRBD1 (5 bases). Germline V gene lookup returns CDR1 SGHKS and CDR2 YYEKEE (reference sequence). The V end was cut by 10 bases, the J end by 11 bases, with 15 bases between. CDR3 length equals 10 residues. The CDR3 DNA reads TGTGCCGACAGATACAGCCGCGCTTTCTTT. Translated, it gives CADRYSRAFF.

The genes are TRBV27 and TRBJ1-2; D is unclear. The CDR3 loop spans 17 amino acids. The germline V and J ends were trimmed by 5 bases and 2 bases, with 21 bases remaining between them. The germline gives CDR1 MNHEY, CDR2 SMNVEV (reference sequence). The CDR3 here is CASSAQAGSLINYGYTF. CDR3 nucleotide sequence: TGTGCCAGCAGTGCCCAGGCAGGCAGCTTAATAAACTATGGCTACACCTTC.

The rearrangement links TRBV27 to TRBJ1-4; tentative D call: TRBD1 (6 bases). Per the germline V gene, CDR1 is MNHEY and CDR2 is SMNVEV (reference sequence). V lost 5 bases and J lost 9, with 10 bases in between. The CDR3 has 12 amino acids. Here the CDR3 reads CASSPDRKKLFF. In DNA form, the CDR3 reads TGTGCCAGCAGTCCGGACAGAAAAAAACTGTTTTTT.

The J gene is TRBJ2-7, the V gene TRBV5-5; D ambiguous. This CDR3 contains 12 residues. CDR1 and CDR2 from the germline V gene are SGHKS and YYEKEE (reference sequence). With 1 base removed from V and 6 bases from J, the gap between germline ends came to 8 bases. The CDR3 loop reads CASSLSSPEQYF. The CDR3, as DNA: TGTGCCAGCAGCTTGTCTTCCCCCGAGCAGTACTTC.

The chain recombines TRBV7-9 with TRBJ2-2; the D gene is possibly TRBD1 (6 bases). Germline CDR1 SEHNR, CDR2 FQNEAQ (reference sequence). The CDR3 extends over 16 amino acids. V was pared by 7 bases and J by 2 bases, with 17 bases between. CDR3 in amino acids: CASILSGTPNTGELFF. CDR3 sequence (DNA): TGTGCCAGCATCCTATCGGGGACACCTAACACCGGGGAGCTGTTTTTT. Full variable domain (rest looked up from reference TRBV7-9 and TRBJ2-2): DTGVSQNPRHKITKRGQNVTFRCDPISEHNRLYWYRQTLGQGPEFLTYFQNEAQLEKSRLLSDRFSAERPKGSFSTLEIQRTEQGDSAMYLCASILSGTPNTGELFFGEGSRLTVL.

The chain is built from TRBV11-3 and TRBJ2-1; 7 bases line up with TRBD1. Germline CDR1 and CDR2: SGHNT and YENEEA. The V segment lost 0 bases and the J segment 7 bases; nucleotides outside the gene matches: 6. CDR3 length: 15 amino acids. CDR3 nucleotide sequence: TGTGCCAGCAGCTTAGATCGGGTGACAGGGAATGAGCAGTTCTTC. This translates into CASSLDRVTGNEQFF. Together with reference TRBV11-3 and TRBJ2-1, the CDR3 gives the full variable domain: EAGVVQSPRYKIIEKKQPVAFWCNPISGHNTLYWYLQNLGQGPELLIRYENEEAVDDSQLPKDRFSAERLKGVDSTLKIQPAELGDSAVYLCASSLDRVTGNEQFFGPGTRLTVL.

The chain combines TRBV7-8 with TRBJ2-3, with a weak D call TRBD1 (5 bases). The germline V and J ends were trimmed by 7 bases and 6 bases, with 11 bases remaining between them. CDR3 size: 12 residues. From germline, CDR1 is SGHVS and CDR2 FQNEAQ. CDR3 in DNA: TGTGCCAGCACCTTCTGGGGCGATACGCAGTATTTT. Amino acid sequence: CASTFWGDTQYF.

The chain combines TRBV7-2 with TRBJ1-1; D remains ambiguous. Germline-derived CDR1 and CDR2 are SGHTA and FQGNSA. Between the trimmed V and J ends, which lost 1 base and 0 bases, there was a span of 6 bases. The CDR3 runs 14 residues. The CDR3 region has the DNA TGTGCCAGCAGCTTAGTTCAGGTGAACACTGAAGCTTTCTTT. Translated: CASSLVQVNTEAFF.

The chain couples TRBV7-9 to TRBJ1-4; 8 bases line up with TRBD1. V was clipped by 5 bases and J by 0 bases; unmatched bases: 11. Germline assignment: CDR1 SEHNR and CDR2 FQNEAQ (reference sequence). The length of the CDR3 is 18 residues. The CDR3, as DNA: TGTGCCAGCAGCCCGACAGGGGTAAATCGCGCAACTAATGAAAAACTGTTTTTT. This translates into CASSPTGVNRATNEKLFF.